The 18 T cell receptor beta chains in this list originate from one sample, sequenced in a study of T cell repertoires in cytomegalovirus infection. Each CDR3 protein gets one entry after TCRdb re-called the reads with MiXCR. The table shows some 150,000 distinct CDR3 sequences, with over 25% occurring only once. These receptors lack a known antigen. This material consisted of CD8+ T cells from cultured PBMCs, taken from culture after CMV antigen stimulation. The receptors here all came from a human donor in good health (CMV status not recorded). Some clones in this sample may be carry-over from other donors' samples.

The rearrangement joins TRBV5-1 to TRBJ2-1, with TRBD1 matching over 9 bases. This CDR3 has 13 residues. After removal of 3 bases from V and 10 bases from J, the junction contained 5 bases not matched to a gene. Per germline, CDR1 SGHRS and CDR2 YFSETQ. The CDR3 is CASSWDRVGEQFF. The CDR3 DNA follows: TGCGCCAGCAGCTGGGACAGGGTCGGGGAGCAGTTCTTC.

This clonotype showed up just a few times. The V and J genes are TRBV7-6 and TRBJ2-7; 7 bases match TRBD1. This CDR3 is 14 amino acids long. Trimming took 3 bases from V and 2 from J; bases not matched to a gene: 4. Germline V gene sequence: CDR1 SGHVS, CDR2 FNYEAQ. DNA for the CDR3: TGTGCCAGCAGCTTTCGGCAGGGGGCCTACGAGCAGTACTTC. It yields the protein CASSFRQGAYEQYF.

The rearrangement joins TRBV7-6 to TRBJ1-3; TRBD1 might be the D (5 bases). The germline V gene encodes CDR1 SGHVS and CDR2 FNYEAQ. Trimming took 3 bases from V and 9 from J, leaving 18 bases between them. CDR3 size: 15 residues. CDR3 in amino acids: CASSLGGTARATIYF. For the CDR3, the DNA is TGTGCCAGCAGCTTGGGGGGGACGGCTCGAGCCACCATATATTTT.

The V gene is TRBV2, the J gene TRBJ2-6; D is tentatively TRBD1 or TRBD2 (5 bases each). V gave up 7 bases and J gave up 0 bases, with 22 bases separating them. This CDR3 spans 19 amino acids. Germline assignment: CDR1 SNHLY and CDR2 FYNNEI. In DNA, the CDR3 is TGTGCCAGCACCGAGGGATTGACAGTGATGAGCTCTGGGGCCAACGTCCTGACTTTC. This sequence encodes CASTEGLTVMSSGANVLTF.

V usage is TRBV24-1 and J usage is TRBJ2-2; 7 nucleotides match TRBD1. Trimming took 4 bases from V and 6 from J; bases not matched to a gene: 7. CDR3 length: 15 amino acids. The germline CDR1 and CDR2 sequences are KGHDR and SFDVKD. The CDR3 DNA is TGTGCCACCAGTGAGAGGACAGGAAAGGCCGGGGAGCTGTTTTTT. It codes for CATSERTGKAGELFF.

The chain carries TRBV29-1 and TRBJ2-4; 9 bases map to TRBD1. V dropped 5 bases and J dropped 0; count of bases not matched to a gene: 8. This CDR3 region has 16 residues. Germline CDR1 and CDR2: SQVTM and ANQGSEA. The CDR3 protein is CSVRGYRGRAKNIQYF. The DNA for the CDR3 is TGCAGCGTTCGAGGATACAGGGGGCGAGCCAAAAACATTCAGTACTTC. Full variable domain (remainder filled in from reference TRBV29-1 and TRBJ2-4): SAVISQKPSRDICQRGTSLTIQCQVDSQVTMMFWYRQQPGQSLTLIATANQGSEATYESGFVIDKFPISRPNLTFSTLTVSNMSPEDSSIYLCSVRGYRGRAKNIQYFGAGTRLSVL.

The genes are TRBV29-1 and TRBJ2-1; a possible D gene is TRBD2 (5 bases). V was clipped by 3 bases and J by 7 bases, with 13 bases between them. There are 13 residues in the CDR3. The germline gives CDR1 SQVTM, CDR2 ANQGSEA. The CDR3 protein is CSVEVALGNEQFF. The CDR3 coding sequence is TGCAGCGTTGAGGTAGCGTTAGGTAATGAGCAGTTCTTC.

The rearrangement joins TRBV11-2 to TRBJ2-4; 7 nucleotides agree with TRBD1. V trimming: 5 bases; J trimming: 2 bases; junction bases outside the gene matches: 6. Germline-derived CDR1 and CDR2 are SGHAT and FQNNGV. The CDR3 runs 15 residues. The CDR3 region is CASSLLTGTKNIQYF. CDR3 in DNA: TGTGCCAGCAGCCTACTGACAGGGACCAAAAACATTCAGTACTTC.

The chain recombines TRBV12-3 or TRBV12-4 with TRBJ2-3; D gene unclear. The CDR3 has 14 amino acids. V lost 0 bases, J lost 2 bases, and 6 bases lay in between. The CDR3 protein is CASSLAPTTDTQYF. CDR3 nucleotide sequence: TGTGCCAGCAGTTTAGCCCCGACCACAGATACGCAGTATTTT.

This chain links TRBV2 with TRBJ1-4; unclear D gene. V was trimmed by 10 bases and J by 0 bases, leaving 6 bases between them. The CDR3 has 12 amino acids. Germline V gene sequence: CDR1 SNHLY, CDR2 FYNNEI. CDR3 region: CAIQTTNEKLFF. The CDR3 DNA is TGTGCCATTCAGACAACTAATGAAAAACTGTTTTTT.

This clonotype was counted only a few times. This rearrangement joins TRBV12-5 to TRBJ2-3; 7 bases line up with TRBD2. CDR1 and CDR2 from the germline V gene are LGHNT and FRNRAP. With 6 bases clipped from V and 0 bases from J, the junction kept 6 bases outside the gene matches. The CDR3 spans 15 residues. The CDR3 region is CASGPRGDSTDTQYF. The CDR3, as DNA: TGTGCTAGTGGCCCTCGGGGGGATAGCACAGATACGCAGTATTTT. The full variable domain, in which reference TRBV12-5 and TRBJ2-3 provide the parts outside the CDR3, is DARVTQTPRHKVTEMGQEVTMRCQPILGHNTVFWYRQTMMQGLELLAYFRNRAPLDDSGMPKDRFSAEMPDATLATLKIQPSEPRDSAVYFCASGPRGDSTDTQYFGPGTRLTVL.

This clonotype has more than one count but fewer than ten. The rearrangement joins TRBV4-2 to TRBJ1-3; possibly TRBD1 for D (5 bases). Germline values: CDR1 LGHNA, CDR2 YNFKEQ. The ends were cut back, 2 bases at V and 0 bases at J, with 11 bases in the middle. The CDR3 sequence is 16 residues long. The CDR3 reads CASSQPTTVSGNTIYF. Here the CDR3 DNA reads TGTGCCAGCAGCCAACCCACGACAGTCTCTGGAAACACCATATATTTT.

The chain links TRBV30 to TRBJ2-1; 13 bases are shared with TRBD2. The length of the CDR3 is 14 residues. Trimming at V came to 4 bases and at J to 12 bases, leaving 9 bases not matched to a gene. Germline values: CDR1 GTSNPN, CDR2 SVGIG (reference sequence). The chain's CDR3 is CAWTPTSGGIRQFF. As DNA, the CDR3 is TGTGCCTGGACGCCGACTAGCGGGGGGATTAGGCAGTTCTTC.

This chain links TRBV6-5 with TRBJ2-5; either TRBD1 or TRBD2 may supply D (6 bases each). This CDR3 has 15 amino acids. Between the trimmed V and J ends, which lost 0 bases and 5 bases, there was a span of 13 bases. Germline CDR1 and CDR2: MNHEY and SVGAGI. CDR3 region: CASSYSITGRETQYF. In DNA, the CDR3 is TGTGCCAGCAGTTACTCGATAACAGGGAGGGAGACCCAGTACTTC.

This clonotype was seen more than once but under ten times. The chain recombines TRBV12-3 or TRBV12-4 with TRBJ2-3, with TRBD2 as a possible D gene (6 bases). Trimming took 3 bases from V and 4 from J, leaving 14 bases between them. The CDR3 has 15 residues. The CDR3 sequence: CASSLEGRSADTQYF. The CDR3 DNA follows: TGTGCCAGCAGTTTGGAGGGGAGGTCTGCAGATACGCAGTATTTT.

The chain is built from TRBV12-3 or TRBV12-4 and TRBJ1-5, with D maybe TRBD1 (6 bases). The CDR3 sequence is 14 residues long. Trimming took off 3 bases at V and 9 bases at J, with 15 bases between the two ends. The CDR3 here is CASSLGTPWGPQHF. In DNA, the CDR3 is TGTGCCAGCAGTTTGGGGACACCATGGGGGCCCCAGCATTTT.

The chain links TRBV6-5 to TRBJ2-6; TRBD1 might be the D (5 bases). V lost 6 bases and J 0 bases, leaving 9 bases between the germline ends. This CDR3 has 15 amino acids. Looked up from germline, CDR1 is MNHEY and CDR2 is SVGAGI. The CDR3 nucleotides are TGTGCCAGCAGAAAGACAGTCTCTGGGGCCAACGTCCTGACTTTC. This translates into CASRKTVSGANVLTF.

The CDR3 sequence is CASSASEGLVFLNTEAFF. CDR3 coding DNA: TGTGCCAGTAGTGCCAGTGAGGGCCTCGTATTCCTGAACACTGAAGCTTTCTTT. The chain joins TRBV19 to TRBJ1-1; unclear D gene. Trimming cost V 5 bases and J 0 bases, with 22 bases left between them. The CDR3 has 18 amino acids. Looked up from germline, CDR1 is LNHDA and CDR2 is SQIVND (reference sequence).